The sequence of this T cell receptor beta chain was determined in a study of OX40 agonist ivuxolimab in advanced cancers. Concerning this clone: Its antigen is as yet unknown. The same CDR3 is also encoded by other DNA sequences in this sample.

Study-wide results and caveats: Certain nonresponders likewise exhibited a low normalized T-cell clonal expansion. People who partly responded at 0.1-3.0 mg/kg had some of the least clonal expansion seen. The study did not work out the antigen specificity of the expanded peripheral T cells.

Profiled with immunoSEQ multiplex PCR; TCRdb holds only in-frame clones, not every one. Among 55,000 to 95,000 clones listed, around nine tenths were seen once. CDR1 and CDR2 from the germline V gene are KGHSH and LQKENI. V lost 5 bases and J lost 2; bases outside the gene matches: 2. There are 14 residues in the CDR3. This receptor was identified in an adult with an advanced solid tumor such as melanoma, head and neck, liver or kidney cancer. The material was CD4+ or CD8+ T cells sorted from blood, obtained in a trial of the OX40 agonist ivuxolimab. The rearrangement uses TRBV18 and TRBJ1-5; 8 nucleotides agree with TRBD1. The chain's CDR3 is CASSSTGGNQPQHF. The CDR3 DNA is TGTGCCAGCTCATCGACAGGGGGCAATCAGCCCCAGCATTTT.